Here is one T cell receptor beta chain with its context. Its antigen is not yet known. There are no base qualities to consult, and no much larger clone falls within one base. The germline V gene provides CDR1 MGHRA and CDR2 YSYEKL. From cysteine to phenylalanine, the CDR3 is 15 amino acids long. CDR3 DNA is the only sequence kept; it has 45 bases, read in frame from the first base. Cut back by 4 bases and 1 base, the V and J ends lie 14 bases apart. Receptors were amplified or captured by UMI-ligation and nested PCR. An equimolar mix of two oligonucleotides covering both TRBC1 and TRBC2 was used as the beta constant-region primer. A single-stranded oligonucleotide bearing the SP2 primer plus a 12-nucleotide UMI was ligated onto the 3' end of the cDNA by T4 RNA ligase 1. Four rounds of PCR were used to amplify ligated cDNA, with nested alpha and beta constant-region primers being used together with the SP2 primer. Incubation of the ligation reaction was carried out at 16 degrees C for about 19-25 hours. PCR2 was usually performed as a SYBR Green qPCR and halted at a preset threshold so that over-amplification would not occur. Every purification after the first one was done using Agencourt AMPure XP magnetic beads. Library amounts were measured by Qubit and library quality was assessed on a TapeStation, where the main peak was expected at around 650 bp. The pooled libraries were sequenced on an Illumina MiSeq using v2 2x251 paired-end kits, which usually yielded roughly 0.85-2.3 million reads per sample. Libraries were pooled at 4 nM per sample, and roughly 4.5-8% PhiX was added to improve cluster recognition. The paper's processing steps were these. Decombinator assigned V and J genes to Demultiplexor-processed FASTQ reads by tag matching, allowing a single base-pair mismatch. Collapsinator relied on UMIs to fix sequencing errors as well as frequency errors caused by PCR heterogeneity. CDR3Translator translated TCRs and extracted CDR3s from the conserved cysteine to the FGXG phenylalanine, flagging non-productive sequences. Gini, Shannon entropy and inverse Simpson indices were computed after subsampling the repertoires to the same number of UMI-defined TCRs. Within the linear range, a power law was fitted to clonotype abundance distributions using maximum likelihood. For one naive CD8 sample, the pipeline and MIGEC produced similar UMI counts, unique TCR numbers and clonal distributions. One analysis removed from the naive repertoire any naive TCRs that were also found in any memory subset from the same donor. The repertoires were searched for 7,000 to 8,000 CMV-associated CDR3 sequences that had been compiled from VDJdb and a published dataset. In TCRdb, the public reads were trimmed at Q25 with fastp and aligned with MiXCR, with productive beta chains retained. For every CDR3 protein sequence, its rows merge into one entry that carries the most common genes and DNA. What appears here as the V and J calls and clone size reflects TCRdb's work, not the paper's. This sample is represented by 130,000 to 150,000 distinct CDR3 sequences; about a sixth of them were singletons. Just over 0.14% of the sample is held by the ten biggest clonotypes.

The sample comes from a study of naive and memory T cell subsets listed by TCRdb under 2017. Notes on the research overall: An open-source, UMI-based TCR alpha and beta sequencing pipeline was applied to sorted naive and memory peripheral blood T cell subsets. The results of the functional CMV T cell responses matched the IgG serology results in every case. RNA was DNase-treated and reverse transcribed with TCR constant-region primers, mostly using SuperScript III.

The study at large found these results: The repertoire findings for the naive and memory subsets could not be validated, as no ground truth was available. A few larger clonotypes were found in naive repertoires, especially CD8, and these larger clonotypes were possibly memory cells re-expressing CD45RA. TCR abundance followed a power law whose exponent differed between naive and memory subsets but was consistent across the three individuals. Each clonotype was defined as a single alpha or beta chain sequence rather than as a paired alpha/beta receptor. Once error correction was done, more than 90% of naive TCR sequences showed up just once, which made the naive abundance distributions much steeper than those of the memory subsets. In both CD4 and CD8 cells, a rise in Gini index and a fall in Shannon and inverse Simpson diversity were observed from naive through CM, EM and EMRA. RNA-based TCR counts may be influenced by expression changes linked to T cell activation and differentiation.

TCR alpha and beta chain libraries were amplified separately from the second PCR step onward. Donor CMV status was determined by IFNgamma production from CD4+ T cells after overnight stimulation of fresh PBMCs with CMV viral lysate. CD4 T cells were positively selected with Miltenyi beads, followed by positive selection of CD8 T cells from the CD4-negative fraction. Cells were stained for CD3, CD4, CD8, CD45RA, CD27 and a live/dead dye and were sorted on a BD Aria II into four subsets based on CD45RA and CD27. Blood came from three healthy volunteers, each fractionated into CD4 and CD8 T cells and then into four differentiation subsets. Roughly 130 ml of peripheral blood was collected from each donor, and PBMC were isolated by Ficoll-Paque PLUS density-gradient centrifugation. The sorted cells were lysed in RLT buffer, after which RNA was extracted using a Qiagen RNeasy kit and kept at -80 degrees C.

The sequence links TRBV4-1 to TRBJ2-7; no D gene call is confident. This TCR derives from a human donor in good health. The sample taken for sequencing was naive CD4+ T cells from blood. Explained via the paper, the cell subset or site label denotes: naive T cells, CD45RA high CD27+. The nucleotide sequence is TGCGCCAGCAGCCGCCGAACCGGGCTTTCCTACGAGCAGTACTTC. Translated, this gives CASSRRTGLSYEQYF.